What follows are 18 T cell receptor beta chains derived from one specimen sequenced in a study of PD-L1 blockade in urothelial cancer. Profiling relied on immunoSEQ multiplex PCR, and the TCRdb table lists in-frame clones only, not all of them. The table records tens of thousands of clones, 91% of them present only once. The time point denotes: peripheral blood 6 weeks after treatment start. Sequencing was performed on PBMCs, taken around atezolizumab (anti-PD-L1) treatment. The receptors were sampled from a woman aged 60-75 years with urothelial cancer.

The chain recombines TRBV19 with TRBJ1-4; 7 bases match TRBD1. This CDR3 is 15 amino acids long. V lost 6 bases, J lost 9 bases, and 13 bases stayed unmatched. Per the germline V gene, CDR1 is LNHDA and CDR2 is SQIVND (reference sequence). CDR3 in amino acids: CASSLYRGSKKKLFF. CDR3 bases: TGTGCCAGTAGCCTTTACAGGGGAAGTAAGAAAAAACTGTTTTTT.

This chain uses TRBV7-2 with TRBJ2-3; no definite D call. With 5 bases removed from V and 6 bases from J, the gap between germline ends came to 12 bases. The CDR3 is 13 residues long. Per the germline V gene, CDR1 is SGHTA and CDR2 is FQGNSA. The CDR3 reads CASSRLPMDTQYF. CDR3 coding DNA: TGTGCCAGCAGCCGGTTGCCCATGGATACGCAGTATTTT.

The chain joins TRBV5-6 to TRBJ1-2, with D uncertain. The germline V gene has CDR1 SGHDT and CDR2 YYEEEE. There are 12 residues in the CDR3. Trimming removed 0 bases at V and 8 bases at J, with 8 bases between. This chain's CDR3 is CASSLGAKGYTF. CDR3 coding DNA: TGTGCCAGCAGCTTGGGGGCCAAGGGCTACACCTTC.

The chain links TRBV19 to TRBJ1-5; D gene uncertain. The germline V and J ends were trimmed by 3 bases and 0 bases, with 9 bases remaining between them. Germline loops: CDR1 LNHDA, CDR2 SQIVND (reference sequence). This CDR3 comprises 15 residues. In DNA, the CDR3 is TGTGCCAGTAGTATCCCATCAGATAGCAATCAGCCCCAGCATTTT. It yields the protein CASSIPSDSNQPQHF.

J is TRBJ1-3 and V is TRBV7-2, with D maybe TRBD1 (6 bases). The CDR3 is made up of 17 amino acids. The V end lost 3 bases, the J end lost 2 bases, and 17 bases lay between the germline ends. Per the germline V gene, CDR1 is SGHTA and CDR2 is FQGNSA. CDR3: CASSLSGERRTGNTIYF. The CDR3 bases are TGTGCCAGCAGCTTGTCAGGGGAAAGGAGGACTGGAAACACCATATATTTT.

The gene calls are TRBV7-8 and TRBJ2-1; 9 bases line up with TRBD2. CDR3 length equals 17 residues. From germline, CDR1 is SGHVS and CDR2 FQNEAQ. V gave up 1 base and J gave up 8 bases; unmatched junction bases: 12. The CDR3 loop is CASSLVWGGGAVDEQFF. The CDR3 DNA sequence: TGTGCCAGCAGCTTAGTCTGGGGCGGGGGGGCCGTAGATGAGCAGTTCTTC.

This chain joins TRBV9 and TRBJ1-3; D is ambiguous. The CDR3 totals 15 residues. The V gene lost 4 bases and the J gene lost 4 bases, with 15 bases spanning the gap. CDR1 is SGDLS and CDR2 is YYNGEE in the germline V gene. The CDR3 spells CASSSLGGGGNTIYF. In nucleotides, the CDR3 is TGTGCCAGCAGCTCCCTGGGAGGAGGAGGAAACACCATATATTTT.

In this sample, this clone turned up a few times. This chain links TRBV9 with TRBJ1-1; D is uncertain. The ends were cut back, 1 base at V and 6 bases at J, with 10 bases in the middle. This CDR3 is 13 amino acids long. Germline-derived CDR1 and CDR2 are SGDLS and YYNGEE. CDR3 loop: CASSVSGVAEAFF. The CDR3 DNA reads TGTGCCAGCAGCGTATCGGGAGTCGCTGAAGCTTTCTTT.

The gene calls are TRBV2 and TRBJ1-2; a weak D match, TRBD1 (6 bases). The CDR3 length is 18 residues. Germline V CDR1 and CDR2: SNHLY, FYNNEI. V was pared by 4 bases and J by 0 bases, with 21 bases between. This CDR3 is CASSGGKGRGAANYGYTF. The CDR3 region has the DNA TGTGCCAGCAGTGGGGGAAAGGGCAGGGGTGCAGCTAACTATGGCTACACCTTC. Filled out from reference TRBV2 and TRBJ1-2, the complete variable domain reads EPEVTQTPSHQVTQMGQEVILRCVPISNHLYFYWYRQILGQKVEFLVSFYNNEISEKSEIFDDQFSVERPDGSNFTLKIRSTKLEDSAMYFCASSGGKGRGAANYGYTFGSGTRLTVV.

V and J are TRBV7-9 and TRBJ2-1; 7 nucleotides align to TRBD1. Germline-derived CDR1 and CDR2 are SEHNR and FQNEAQ (reference sequence). The CDR3 length is 16 residues. V shed 4 bases, J shed 0 bases, and the junction held 6 bases outside the gene matches. In DNA form, the CDR3 reads TGTGCCAGCAGCTCCCGGGACAGAGGCTCCTACAATGAGCAGTTCTTC. It yields the protein CASSSRDRGSYNEQFF.

This chain links TRBV6-5 with TRBJ2-7, with 7 bases that match TRBD1. Looked up from germline, CDR1 is MNHEY and CDR2 is SVGAGI. The CDR3 is 15 residues long. J gave up 6 bases and V 0 bases, and 8 bases lay outside the gene matches. The CDR3: CASSYSGRGLGEQYF. CDR3 coding DNA: TGTGCCAGCAGTTACTCGGGAAGGGGGCTTGGCGAGCAGTACTTC.

The genes are TRBV7-2 and TRBJ1-3; 8 bases match TRBD1. CDR1 SGHTA and CDR2 FQGNSA come from the germline V gene. V shed 5 bases and J 0 bases; nucleotides not matched to a gene: 3. The CDR3 totals 15 residues. The CDR3 here is CASSGQGSSGNTIYF. The CDR3 DNA is TGTGCCAGCAGCGGACAGGGTAGCTCTGGAAACACCATATATTTT.

The rearrangement links TRBV5-1 to TRBJ2-7, with TRBD2 identical over 7 bases. The CDR3 is 14 amino acids. Germline V CDR1 and CDR2: SGHRS, YFSETQ. The V gene end was trimmed by 4 bases and the J gene end by 4 bases; junction bases not matched to a gene: 8. Here the CDR3 DNA reads TGCGCCAGCAGCCCCGGGGGGTTTTGGTACGAGCAGTACTTC. Translated: CASSPGGFWYEQYF.

This chain joins TRBV5-1 and TRBJ2-2; 7 bases fit TRBD2. Trimming removed 2 bases from V and 3 bases from J; junction bases left unmatched: 4. The CDR3 runs 15 residues. Germline CDR1 SGHRS, CDR2 YFSETQ. The CDR3 DNA is TGCGCCAGCAGCTTAAGCGGGATGGACACCGGGGAGCTGTTTTTT. Residues: CASSLSGMDTGELFF. Using reference TRBV5-1 and TRBJ2-2 for the parts outside the CDR3, the full variable domain is KAGVTQTPRYLIKTRGQQVTLSCSPISGHRSVSWYQQTPGQGLQFLFEYFSETQRNKGNFPGRFSGRQFSNSRSEMNVSTLELGDSALYLCASSLSGMDTGELFFGEGSRLTVL.

The rearrangement uses TRBV5-1 and TRBJ2-7, with a possible D match to TRBD2 (5 bases). V was pared by 0 bases and J by 2 bases, with 12 bases between. This CDR3 spans 15 amino acids. The V gene's germline CDR1 is SGHRS and CDR2 YFSETQ. The CDR3 DNA sequence: TGCGCCAGCAGCTTGGCCCCGGGGTCCCCCTACGAGCAGTACTTC. Residues: CASSLAPGSPYEQYF. The full variable domain, in which reference TRBV5-1 and TRBJ2-7 provide the parts outside the CDR3, is KAGVTQTPRYLIKTRGQQVTLSCSPISGHRSVSWYQQTPGQGLQFLFEYFSETQRNKGNFPGRFSGRQFSNSRSEMNVSTLELGDSALYLCASSLAPGSPYEQYFGPGTRLTVT.

This chain joins TRBV10-3 and TRBJ1-2, with 7 bases matching TRBD1. Germline loops: CDR1 ENHRY, CDR2 SYGVKD. V was pared by 0 bases and J by 4 bases, with 23 bases of the junction left unmatched. The CDR3 is 21 residues long. The DNA of the CDR3 is TGTGCCATCAGTGAGTCTACTCCGGGACAGACCTTAAAGTCCCCCTTCTATGGCTACACCTTC. Translating gives CAISESTPGQTLKSPFYGYTF.

The chain is built from TRBV27 and TRBJ2-7; 9 nucleotides align to TRBD2. Trimming cost V 1 base and J 2 bases; bases outside gene matches: 6. Germline values: CDR1 MNHEY, CDR2 SMNVEV (reference sequence). The CDR3 spans 16 residues. CDR3 amino acids: CASSLLGLAGTYEQYF. CDR3 nucleotide sequence: TGTGCCAGCAGTTTATTGGGGCTAGCGGGAACCTACGAGCAGTACTTC.

This clone was picked up one time. The chain joins TRBV2 to TRBJ2-7; 12 nucleotides agree with TRBD1. Germline CDR1 and CDR2: SNHLY and FYNNEI. V lost 8 bases and J lost 4; bases outside the gene matches: 12. The CDR3 length is 16 residues. CDR3 in amino acids: CASLPGQGAEFYEQYF. In DNA form, the CDR3 reads TGTGCCAGCCTTCCGGGACAGGGGGCTGAATTTTACGAGCAGTACTTC. Full variable domain (rest looked up from reference TRBV2 and TRBJ2-7): EPEVTQTPSHQVTQMGQEVILRCVPISNHLYFYWYRQILGQKVEFLVSFYNNEISEKSEIFDDQFSVERPDGSNFTLKIRSTKLEDSAMYFCASLPGQGAEFYEQYFGPGTRLTVT.